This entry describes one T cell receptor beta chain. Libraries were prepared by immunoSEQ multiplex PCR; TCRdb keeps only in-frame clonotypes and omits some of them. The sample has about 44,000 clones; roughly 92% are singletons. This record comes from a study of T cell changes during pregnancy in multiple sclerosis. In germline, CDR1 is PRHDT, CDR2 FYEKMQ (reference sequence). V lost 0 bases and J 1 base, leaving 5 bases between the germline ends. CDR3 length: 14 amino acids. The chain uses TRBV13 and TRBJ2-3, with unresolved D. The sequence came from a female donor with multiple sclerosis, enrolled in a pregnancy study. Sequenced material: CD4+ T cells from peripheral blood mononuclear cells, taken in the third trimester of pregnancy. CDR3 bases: TGTGCCAGCAGCTTAGGTCGGGGCACAGATACGCAGTATTTT. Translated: CASSLGRGTDTQYF.